These T cell receptor beta chains were read from a single sample in a study of T cell responses to AZD1222 COVID-19 vaccine. TCRdb's table, derived via immunoSEQ multiplex PCR, lists solely in-frame clones and lacks some. The data hold 150,000 to 200,000 clones, with around 92% observed a single time. This specimen consisted of peripheral blood, obtained on day 0 of AZD1222 vaccination. Every receptor here comes from an adult in good health. Both conserved end residues are part of each CDR3.

j_gene,v_gene,CDR3aa
TRBJ1-5,TRBV20-1,CSASVAGGGGNQPQHF
TRBJ2-2,TRBV7-2,CASSHGGLTGELFF
TRBJ2-3,TRBV4-3,CASSQDWGGASTDTQYF
TRBJ1-5,TRBV10-3,CAISEAGYSNQPQHF
TRBJ1-5,TRBV15,CATSRDHQPQHF
TRBJ2-3,TRBV6-5,CASSRDSDTQYF
TRBJ1-1,TRBV28,CASSSAANTEAFF
TRBJ1-5,TRBV7-2,CASSLAGRGGNQPQHF
TRBJ1-1,TRBV28,CASSLGGGNTEAFF
TRBJ1-1,TRBV5-1,CASSLGPGTGDTEAFF
TRBJ1-5,TRBV30,CAFARRNQPQHF
TRBJ1-6,TRBV28,CASLRGIHNSPLHF
TRBJ1-5,TRBV24-1,CATSLGTFQPQHF
TRBJ2-1,TRBV7-6,CASSFTPTGAGNEQFF
TRBJ2-3,TRBV19,CASSSPGQGRSTDTQYF
TRBJ1-2,TRBV5-6,CASSVQGGLHYGYTF
TRBJ2-1,TRBV3-1/TRBV3-2,CASSQDLRAGSGQFF
TRBJ2-2,TRBV5-1,CASSSVVGTGFTGELFF
TRBJ2-7,TRBV4-1,CASSQGQISYEQYF
TRBJ1-5,TRBV4-2,CASSQDVSNSNQPQHF
TRBJ2-1,TRBV3-1/TRBV3-2,CASRPPGTSGSWHEQFF
TRBJ2-2,TRBV6-1,CASSGTPGGSVGTGELFF
TRBJ2-5,TRBV19,CASMGLAGVGTQYF
TRBJ1-1,TRBV18,CASSASIADTEAFF
TRBJ2-1,TRBV4-3,CASSHPMGRLRNEQFF
TRBJ2-5,TRBV30,CAWEVSQETQYF
TRBJ1-2,TRBV2,CASSGDRIFGYGYTF
TRBJ2-1,TRBV6-5,CASSSLAGISYNEQFF
TRBJ1-1,TRBV5-1,CASSAEPGSLSLEAFF
TRBJ1-2,TRBV7-2,CASSFYRNYGYTF
TRBJ1-2,TRBV5-1,CASARTGGAGYTF
TRBJ1-3,TRBV18,CASSPPAGVGNTIYF
TRBJ2-1,TRBV2,CASPGAVESSYNEQFF